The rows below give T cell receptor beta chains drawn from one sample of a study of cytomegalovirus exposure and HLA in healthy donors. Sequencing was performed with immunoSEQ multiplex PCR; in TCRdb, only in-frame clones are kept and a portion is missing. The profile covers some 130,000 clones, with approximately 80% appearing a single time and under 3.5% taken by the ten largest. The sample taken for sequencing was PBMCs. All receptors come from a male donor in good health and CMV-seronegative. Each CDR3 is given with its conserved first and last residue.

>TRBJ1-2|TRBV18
CASSPRQNYGYTF
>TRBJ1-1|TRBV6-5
CASSEGNTEAFF
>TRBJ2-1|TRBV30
CAWSVLADLDNEQFF
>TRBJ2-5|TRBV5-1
CASSPGLAGQETQYF
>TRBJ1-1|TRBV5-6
CASRRIRGAQGTEAFF
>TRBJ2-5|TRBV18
CASSAKGLPPSTETQYF
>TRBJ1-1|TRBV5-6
CASSLAGEAFF
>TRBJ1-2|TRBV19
CASSIVARSTSYGYTF
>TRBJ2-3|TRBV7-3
CASSSRPDRGNTQYF
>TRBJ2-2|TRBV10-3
CAIRVLGQGKPGTNTGELFF
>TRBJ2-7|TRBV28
CASSLVTGAYEQYF
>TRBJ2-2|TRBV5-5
CASSAEGLAGRLGELFF
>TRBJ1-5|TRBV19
CASSILSGSNQPQHF
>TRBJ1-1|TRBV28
CASSLSGGPFRMDTEAFF
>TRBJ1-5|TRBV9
CASSVRDTLLPQHF
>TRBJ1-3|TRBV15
CATSRGQGSSGNTIYF
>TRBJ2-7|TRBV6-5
CASSWGLAGTQGEQYF
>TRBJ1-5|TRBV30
CAWRKRGGGQPQHF
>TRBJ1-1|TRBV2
CASSGDFEAFF
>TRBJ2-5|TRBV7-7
CASSLEGQGAGETQYF
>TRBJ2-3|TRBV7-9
CASSLALAGASTDTQYF
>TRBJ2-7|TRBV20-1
CSATLGEEQYF
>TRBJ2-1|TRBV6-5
CASSPHVQGGQFF
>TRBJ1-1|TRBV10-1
CASSLGPGTEAFF
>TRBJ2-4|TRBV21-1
CASSPQGNWLAGAKNIQYF
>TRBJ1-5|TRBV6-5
CASSPTPYQPQHF
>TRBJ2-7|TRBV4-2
CASSQTMTGGYYEQYF
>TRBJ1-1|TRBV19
CASSIVGATATEAFF
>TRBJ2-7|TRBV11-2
CASSFRDSSYEQYF
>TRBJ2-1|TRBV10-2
CASSFSGVTNEQFF
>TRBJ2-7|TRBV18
CASSPLAGGPYEQYF
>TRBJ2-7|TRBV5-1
CASSFRDRDEQYF
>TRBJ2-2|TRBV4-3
CASSQGQGNTGELFF
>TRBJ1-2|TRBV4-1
CASSQPYGQDYGYTF
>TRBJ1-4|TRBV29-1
CSVGQGGEKLFF
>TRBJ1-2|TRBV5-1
CASSPNRETGGGYTF
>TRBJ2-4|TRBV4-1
CASSHGLAGGLAKNSQYF
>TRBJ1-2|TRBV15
CATSDLDRGRSGYTF
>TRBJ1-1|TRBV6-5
CASSPGRDNTEAFF
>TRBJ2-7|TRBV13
CASSLGLAGTYEQYF
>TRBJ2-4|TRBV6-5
CASRLREVQYF
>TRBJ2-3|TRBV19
CASNLDGQQYGYF
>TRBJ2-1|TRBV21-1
CASSQPKEGTSPYNEQFF
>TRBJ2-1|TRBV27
CASRVQGWYNEQFF
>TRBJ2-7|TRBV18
CASSPRTGELEQYF
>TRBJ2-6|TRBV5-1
CASSLLTSGANGLTF
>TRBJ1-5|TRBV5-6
CASSLQGRRQPQHF
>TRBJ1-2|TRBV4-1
CASSHRDTNYGYTF
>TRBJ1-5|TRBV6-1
CASSEIEDQPQHF
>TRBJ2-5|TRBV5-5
CASSLLVRGGGGTQYF
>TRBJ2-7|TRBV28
CASSLGGRGYEQYF
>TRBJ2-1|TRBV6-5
CASSWTSGDLDEQFF
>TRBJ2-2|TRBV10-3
CAISGGGASGAGELFF
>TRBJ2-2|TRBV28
CASSFMGQGDTGELFF